This T cell receptor (beta chain) was observed in a study of memory B cells and T cells in multiple sclerosis. Study results and caveats: Shared clonotype counts depended on differing compartment clone-set sizes and were normalized.

Concerning this clone itself: Its cognate antigen is unknown.

After stimulus-free culture, autoproliferating CFSE-dim and non-proliferating CFSE-high T cells were sequenced separately. Cultures began with about 45 million CFSE-labeled PBMCs, unstimulated for 6 to 7 days, with replicate wells pooled. Without exogenous stimuli, around 0.5 uM CFSE-labeled PBMCs were cultured serum-free. Assay used: immunoSEQ multiplex PCR; TCRdb lists only in-frame clones, some missing. The profile shows about 46,000 clones, 82% of them singletons. The sequence was obtained from a human donor with multiple sclerosis. Sequenced input: PBMCs from blood kept in culture.

The CDR3 DNA reads TGCAGCGGAAGACTAGAAGATACGCAGTATTTT. As protein: CSGRLEDTQYF. This chain connects TRBV29-1 to TRBJ2-3; a possible D gene is TRBD2 (6 bases). The length of the CDR3 is 11 residues. Germline CDR1 and CDR2: SQVTM and ANQGSEA. V shed 7 bases and J shed 5 bases, with 10 bases lying between them.